This TCR beta chain is from a study of blood T cell repertoires in COVID-19. Trimming pared 1 base from V and 3 bases from J, leaving 13 bases between. Germline V CDR1 and CDR2: SGHTA, FQGNSA. The CDR3 runs 15 residues. Repertoires were generated with immunoSEQ multiplex PCR, while TCRdb's copy carries only in-frame clones and drops some. The data hold some 200,000 clones, with 80% to 85% observed a single time. This chain joins TRBV7-2 and TRBJ2-7; a possible D gene is TRBD1 (6 bases). The material sequenced was peripheral blood. The clonotype was recovered from a woman aged 55-70 years with acute or convalescent COVID-19. Here the CDR3 DNA reads TGTGCCAGCAGCTTAGGGGTGGGGGCCTACTACGAGCAGTACTTC. Its translation is CASSLGVGAYYEQYF.